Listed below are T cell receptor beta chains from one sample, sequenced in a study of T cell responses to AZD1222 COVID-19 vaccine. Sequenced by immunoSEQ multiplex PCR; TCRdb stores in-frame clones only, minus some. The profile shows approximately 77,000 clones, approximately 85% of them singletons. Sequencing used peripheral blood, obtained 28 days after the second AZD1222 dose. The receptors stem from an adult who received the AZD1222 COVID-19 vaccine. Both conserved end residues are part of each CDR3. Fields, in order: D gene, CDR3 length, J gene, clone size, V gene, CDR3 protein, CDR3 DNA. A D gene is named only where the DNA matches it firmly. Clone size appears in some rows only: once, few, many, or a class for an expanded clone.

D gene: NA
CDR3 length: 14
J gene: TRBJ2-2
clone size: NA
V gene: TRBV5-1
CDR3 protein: CASREGMGTGELFF
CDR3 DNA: TGCGCCAGCAGGGAAGGGATGGGAACCGGGGAGCTGTTTTTT

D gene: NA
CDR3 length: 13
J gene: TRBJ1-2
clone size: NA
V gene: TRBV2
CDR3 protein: CASRLGGDYGYTF
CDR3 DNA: TGTGCCAGCAGGCTGGGGGGAGACTATGGCTACACCTTC

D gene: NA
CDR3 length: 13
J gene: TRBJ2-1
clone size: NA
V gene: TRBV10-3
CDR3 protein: CAIREGTRGEQFF
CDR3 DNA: TGTGCCATCAGGGAGGGGACAAGGGGTGAGCAGTTCTTC

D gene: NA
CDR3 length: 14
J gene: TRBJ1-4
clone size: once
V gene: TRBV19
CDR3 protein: CASSIWQSNEKLFF
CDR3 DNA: TGTGCCAGTAGTATTTGGCAGTCTAATGAAAAACTGTTTTTT

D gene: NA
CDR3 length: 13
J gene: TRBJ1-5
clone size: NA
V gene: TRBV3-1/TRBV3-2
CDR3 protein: CASSRDSNQPQHF
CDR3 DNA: TGTGCCAGCAGCAGGGATAGCAATCAGCCCCAGCATTTT

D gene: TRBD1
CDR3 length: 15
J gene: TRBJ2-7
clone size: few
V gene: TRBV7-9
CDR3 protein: CASSLTTGGADEQYF
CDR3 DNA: TGTGCCAGCAGCCTCACGACAGGGGGCGCGGACGAGCAGTACTTC

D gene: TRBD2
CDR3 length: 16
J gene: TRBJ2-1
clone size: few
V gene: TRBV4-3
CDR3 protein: CASSRTTSGGLNEQFF
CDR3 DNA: TGCGCCAGCAGCCGCACGACTAGCGGAGGCCTCAATGAGCAGTTCTTC

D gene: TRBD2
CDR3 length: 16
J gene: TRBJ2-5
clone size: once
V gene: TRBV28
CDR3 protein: CASSTPTSGGAETQYF
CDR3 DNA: TGTGCCAGCAGTACCCCGACTAGCGGGGGGGCTGAGACCCAGTACTTC

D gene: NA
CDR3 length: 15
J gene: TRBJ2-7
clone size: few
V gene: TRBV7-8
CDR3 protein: CASSPSGRSSYEQYF
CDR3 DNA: TGTGCCAGCAGTCCATCTGGGCGCTCCTCCTACGAGCAGTACTTC

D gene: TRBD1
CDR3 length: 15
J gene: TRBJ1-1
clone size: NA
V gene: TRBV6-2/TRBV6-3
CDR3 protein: CASSTGTGRFTEAFF
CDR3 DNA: TGTGCCAGCAGTACCGGGACAGGGAGATTCACTGAAGCTTTCTTT

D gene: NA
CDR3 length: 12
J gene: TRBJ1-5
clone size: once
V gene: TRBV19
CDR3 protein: CASSSPNQPQHF
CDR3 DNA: TGTGCCAGTAGTTCCCCAAATCAGCCCCAGCATTTT

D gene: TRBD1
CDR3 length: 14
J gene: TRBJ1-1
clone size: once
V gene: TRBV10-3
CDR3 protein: CAISPGTGDTEAFF
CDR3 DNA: TGTGCCATCAGCCCCGGGACAGGGGACACTGAAGCTTTCTTT

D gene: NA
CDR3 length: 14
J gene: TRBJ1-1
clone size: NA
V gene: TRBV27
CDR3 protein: CASSLVGPHGEAFF
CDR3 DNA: TGTGCCAGCAGTTTAGTGGGGCCGCACGGGGAAGCTTTCTTT

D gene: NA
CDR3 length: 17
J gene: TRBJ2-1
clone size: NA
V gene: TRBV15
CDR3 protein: CATSRDADYFSYNEQFF
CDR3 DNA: TGTGCCACCAGCAGAGACGCTGATTATTTCTCCTACAATGAGCAGTTCTTC

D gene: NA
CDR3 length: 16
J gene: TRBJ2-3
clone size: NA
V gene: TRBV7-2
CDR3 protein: CASSFQGDVRPDTQYF
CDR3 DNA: TGTGCCAGCAGCTTTCAGGGTGATGTCCGTCCAGATACGCAGTATTTT

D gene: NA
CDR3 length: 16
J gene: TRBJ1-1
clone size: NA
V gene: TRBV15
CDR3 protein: CATSRDLPGANTEAFF
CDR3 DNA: TGTGCCACCAGCAGAGATCTCCCAGGGGCGAACACTGAAGCTTTCTTT

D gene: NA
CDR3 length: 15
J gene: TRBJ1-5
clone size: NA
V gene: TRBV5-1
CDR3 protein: CASSLDGHSNQPQHF
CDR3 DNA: TGCGCCAGCAGCTTGGACGGCCATAGCAATCAGCCCCAGCATTTT

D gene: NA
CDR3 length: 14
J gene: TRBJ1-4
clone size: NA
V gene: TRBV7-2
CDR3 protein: CASSLRGRGEKLFF
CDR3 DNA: TGTGCCAGCAGCTTACGGGGGCGCGGTGAAAAACTGTTTTTT

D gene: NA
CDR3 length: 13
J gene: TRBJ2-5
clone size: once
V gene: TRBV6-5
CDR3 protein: CASSSGVGETQYF
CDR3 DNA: TGTGCCAGCAGCTCAGGGGTGGGGGAGACCCAGTACTTC

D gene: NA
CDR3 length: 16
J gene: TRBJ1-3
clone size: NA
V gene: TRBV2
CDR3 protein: CASSEDHPSSGNTIYF
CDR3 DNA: TGTGCCAGCAGTGAAGACCACCCTAGTTCTGGAAACACCATATATTTT